The entry below gives a single TCR beta chain sequence along with its context. The entry originates in a study of blood T cell repertoires in COVID-19. Across the study: Donors in the United States, Italy and Spain gave samples during acute or convalescent COVID-19. The analysed material was cDNA or gDNA that came from T cells, B-cell-depleted T cells, or PBMCs.

The germline V and J ends were trimmed by 5 bases and 3 bases, with 19 bases remaining between them. This CDR3 is built from 16 residues. From germline, CDR1 is SGHRS and CDR2 YFSETQ. Source study methods: The authors estimated nucleated cell counts from reference gene primer amplification. Using immunoSEQ multiplex PCR, the repertoire was profiled, and TCRdb retains in-frame clones only, with some absent. The V and J calls and the clone size are those of that table, but D and trimming were determined from the DNA. The sample contains under 300,000 clones, about 85% of which appear only once. Sequenced material: peripheral blood. The receptor's source is a man younger than 35 with active or convalescent COVID-19. The rearrangement joins TRBV5-1 to TRBJ2-3; D may be TRBD2 (6 bases). CDR3 in amino acids: CASSSGEYGQTDTQYF. The CDR3 DNA follows: TGCGCCAGCAGTTCGGGGGAATACGGTCAGACAGATACGCAGTATTTT.